Listed here are 24 T cell receptor beta chains from one sample, sequenced in a study of OX40 agonist ivuxolimab in advanced cancers. This table comes from immunoSEQ multiplex PCR, and its TCRdb copy is limited to in-frame clones, with some not included. The sample consists of roughly 42,000 clones, roughly nine tenths of them appearing once. Sequencing used CD4+ or CD8+ T cells sorted from blood, obtained in a trial of the OX40 agonist ivuxolimab. All receptors derive from an adult with an advanced solid tumor such as melanoma, head and neck, liver or kidney cancer.

V and J are TRBV28 and TRBJ2-1; TRBD2 is a possible D gene (5 bases). The length of the CDR3 is 15 residues. With 6 bases removed from V and 0 bases from J, the gap between germline ends came to 12 bases. Germline V gene data show CDR1 as MDHEN and CDR2 as SYDVKM. The CDR3 loop is CASSPLGGSYNEQFF. The CDR3 region has the DNA TGTGCCAGCAGCCCGCTAGGAGGCTCCTACAATGAGCAGTTCTTC.

The chain recombines TRBV5-1 with TRBJ2-7, with no clear D. V was clipped by 0 bases and J by 6 bases, with 7 bases between them. Germline loops: CDR1 SGHRS, CDR2 YFSETQ. The CDR3 spans 12 residues. DNA for the CDR3: TGCGCCAGCAGCTTGGTTCCCCGCGAGCAGTACTTC. Its protein is CASSLVPREQYF.

The V gene is TRBV5-6, the J gene TRBJ2-1, with D unresolved. V was cut by 1 base and J by 0 bases, with 8 bases left in between. Germline CDR1 reads SGHDT; CDR2 reads YYEEEE. CDR3 size: 15 residues. CDR3 nucleotide sequence: TGTGCCAGCAGCTTGAGCGTTAGCTCCTACAATGAGCAGTTCTTC. Translated, it gives CASSLSVSSYNEQFF.

The V and J genes are TRBV6-1 and TRBJ2-6; possible D gene TRBD1, 6 bases. CDR1 is MNHNS and CDR2 is SASEGT in the germline V gene. V was pared by 6 bases and J by 0 bases, with 9 bases between. The CDR3 sequence is 15 residues long. The CDR3 loop reads CASSGQSSGANVLTF. DNA of the CDR3: TGTGCCAGCAGCGGACAGTCCTCTGGGGCCAACGTCCTGACTTTC.

The V gene is TRBV13, the J gene TRBJ1-1; no clear D. The CDR3 has 16 amino acids. The germline gives CDR1 PRHDT, CDR2 FYEKMQ (reference sequence). Trimming pared 1 base from V and 5 bases from J, leaving 17 bases between. The CDR3 reads CASSLASLEGRTEAFF. CDR3 nucleotide sequence: TGTGCCAGCAGCTTAGCTTCCTTGGAAGGGCGGACTGAAGCTTTCTTT.

The rearrangement uses TRBV5-5 and TRBJ2-1, with unresolved D. V lost 3 bases, J lost 15 bases, and 16 bases lay in between. The CDR3 has 12 residues. In germline, CDR1 is SGHKS, CDR2 YYEKEE (reference sequence). As DNA, the CDR3 is TGTGCCAGCAGCTACCGAGACAACGTGGCGTTCTTC. Residues: CASSYRDNVAFF.

The CDR3 region is CASSLAGSSWNEQFF. CDR3 nucleotide sequence: TGTGCCAGCAGCTTAGCGGGCTCTAGCTGGAATGAGCAGTTCTTC. V usage is TRBV7-2 and J usage is TRBJ2-1; TRBD2 is a possible D gene (5 bases). This CDR3 comprises 15 residues. Germline CDR1 SGHTA, CDR2 FQGNSA. Trimming cost V 0 bases and J 7 bases, with 13 bases left between them.

The chain combines TRBV6-1 with TRBJ2-7, with a possible D match to TRBD2 (5 bases). This CDR3 has 15 amino acids. Germline V lookup: CDR1 MNHNS, CDR2 SASEGT. Trimming stripped 2 bases from V and 1 base from J, with 12 bases between. The chain's CDR3 is CASSEYGVQSYEQYF. The CDR3 coding sequence is TGTGCCAGCAGTGAATACGGGGTTCAGTCCTACGAGCAGTACTTC.

The chain recombines TRBV19 with TRBJ2-3, with D possibly being TRBD1 or TRBD2 (5 bases each). This CDR3 is 13 amino acids long. Trimming left V 5 bases short and J 5 bases short, with 11 bases between. CDR1 is LNHDA, CDR2 SQIVND, per germline (reference sequence). The CDR3 DNA is TGTGCCAGTAGTCGTGGGGGTATAGATACGCAGTATTTT. Protein sequence: CASSRGGIDTQYF.

The chain carries TRBV6-5 and TRBJ1-2; D is ambiguous. The CDR3 loop spans 12 amino acids. V shed 3 bases and J shed 8 bases, with 10 bases lying between them. Germline loops: CDR1 MNHEY, CDR2 SVGAGI. Written as DNA, the CDR3 is TGTGCCAGCAGTTATGGGGTGGAGGGCTACACCTTC. This codes for CASSYGVEGYTF.

This clone was seen once. The chain joins TRBV6-5 to TRBJ2-1; no clear D. Germline assignment: CDR1 MNHEY and CDR2 SVGAGI. CDR3 length: 12 amino acids. V lost 4 bases and J lost 8, with 9 bases in between. The CDR3 region is CASSLRVDEQFF. The CDR3, as DNA: TGTGCCAGCAGTTTACGGGTGGATGAGCAGTTCTTC.

The chain links TRBV7-2 to TRBJ2-2; D is undetermined. The CDR3 length is 14 residues. The germline V gene has CDR1 SGHTA and CDR2 FQGNSA. V was cut by 5 bases and J by 2 bases, with 9 bases left in between. The chain's CDR3 is CASSPRLNTGELFF. CDR3 nucleotide sequence: TGTGCCAGCAGCCCCAGGCTCAACACCGGGGAGCTGTTTTTT. Complete variable domain (other parts from reference TRBV7-2 and TRBJ2-2): GAGVSQSPSNKVTEKGKDVELRCDPISGHTALYWYRQSLGQGLEFLIYFQGNSAPDKSGLPSDRFSAERTGGSVSTLTIQRTQQEDSAVYLCASSPRLNTGELFFGEGSRLTVL.

The chain links TRBV5-4 to TRBJ2-7, with 7 positions matching TRBD1. Germline V gene sequence: CDR1 SGHNT, CDR2 YYREEE (reference sequence). J was trimmed by 2 bases and V by 3 bases; bases with no gene match: 5. The CDR3 spans 14 residues. CDR3 region: CASSSTGLTYEQYF. The CDR3 nucleotides read TGTGCCAGCAGCTCGACAGGGCTTACCTACGAGCAGTACTTC.

V and J are TRBV27 and TRBJ2-7, with D tentatively TRBD1 (5 bases). The CDR3 length is 13 residues. V lost 3 bases to trimming and J lost 5 bases, with 11 bases between them. Germline V gives CDR1 MNHEY, CDR2 SMNVEV (reference sequence). The CDR3 loop is CASSFQGPHEQYF. In DNA, the CDR3 is TGTGCCAGCAGTTTCCAGGGCCCCCACGAGCAGTACTTC.

In this sample, this clone turned up a few times. This chain uses TRBV21-1 with TRBJ1-1. TRBV21-1 is shown as a pseudogene. The CDR3 has 11 residues. CDR3 bases: TGTGCCAGCAGCAAAGTCTCTGAAGCTTTCTTT. This gives the protein CASSKVSEAFF.

In its sample, this clone was seen once. The V gene is TRBV6-1, the J gene TRBJ2-1, with TRBD1 identical over 7 bases. In germline, CDR1 is MNHNS, CDR2 SASEGT. J gave up 8 bases and V 8 bases, and 12 bases lay outside the gene matches. The CDR3 loop spans 14 amino acids. The CDR3 is CASSPGQSLDEQFF. The DNA for the CDR3 is TGTGCCAGCTCACCGGGACAGTCTTTAGATGAGCAGTTCTTC.

This chain uses TRBV9 with TRBJ2-3; D is unclear. The CDR3 length is 14 residues. Germline values: CDR1 SGDLS, CDR2 YYNGEE. Trimming left V 3 bases short and J 3 bases short, with 11 bases between. CDR3 bases: TGTGCCAGCAGCGCCGATATTTCTACAGATACGCAGTATTTT. Its translation: CASSADISTDTQYF.

This chain connects TRBV4-1 to TRBJ1-3; TRBD1 might be the D (6 bases). Germline CDR1 reads MGHRA; CDR2 reads YSYEKL. V lost 3 bases and J 6 bases, leaving 9 bases between the germline ends. CDR3 length: 13 residues. The CDR3 DNA reads as TGCGCCAGCAGCCAGTCAGGGGTAAACACCATATATTTT. Translating gives CASSQSGVNTIYF.

The genes are TRBV7-6 and TRBJ2-7; 10 nucleotides agree with TRBD1. V shed 5 bases, J shed 2 bases, and the junction held 6 bases outside the gene matches. The CDR3 runs 15 residues. Looked up from germline, CDR1 is SGHVS and CDR2 is FNYEAQ. The CDR3 here is CASSPGQGGTYEQYF. CDR3 coding DNA: TGTGCCAGCAGCCCCGGACAGGGGGGCACCTACGAGCAGTACTTC.

The CDR3, as DNA: TGCGCCAGCAGCTTGGTTGCAGGCTTGAACACTGAAGCTTTCTTT. Translating gives CASSLVAGLNTEAFF. The chain recombines TRBV5-1 with TRBJ1-1; no definite D call. CDR3 length: 15 residues. V gave up 0 bases and J gave up 0 bases, with 9 bases separating them. Germline values: CDR1 SGHRS, CDR2 YFSETQ.

V usage is TRBV28 and J usage is TRBJ1-4; D is ambiguous. V gave up 3 bases and J gave up 3 bases, with 11 bases separating them. In germline, CDR1 is MDHEN, CDR2 SYDVKM. The CDR3 is 15 amino acids. In DNA, the CDR3 is TGTGCCAGCAGTTTTGCCCGGGAGGCTAATGAAAAACTGTTTTTT. It encodes CASSFAREANEKLFF.

This clone occurred once. This chain links TRBV9 with TRBJ1-4, with TRBD1 matching over 7 bases. V shed 2 bases and J 7 bases; nucleotides not matched to a gene: 11. Per germline, CDR1 SGDLS and CDR2 YYNGEE. The CDR3 totals 16 residues. This CDR3 reads CASSVSTGTGSEKLFF. CDR3 DNA: TGTGCCAGCAGCGTTTCGACAGGGACGGGCTCTGAAAAACTGTTTTTT.

CDR3 in amino acids: CASSLGGGEEQYF. As DNA, the CDR3 is TGTGCCAGCAGCTTAGGCGGAGGCGAGGAGCAGTACTTC. The gene calls are TRBV11-2 and TRBJ2-7, with a possible D match to TRBD2 (5 bases). Trimming left V 1 base short and J 7 bases short, with 11 bases between. The CDR3 spans 13 residues. Looked up from germline, CDR1 is SGHAT and CDR2 is FQNNGV. Full variable domain (rest looked up from reference TRBV11-2 and TRBJ2-7): EAGVAQSPRYKIIEKRQSVAFWCNPISGHATLYWYQQILGQGPKLLIQFQNNGVVDDSQLPKDRFSAERLKGVDSTLKIQPAKLEDSAVYLCASSLGGGEEQYFGPGTRLTVT.

The chain uses TRBV7-9 and TRBJ2-2; tentatively, D is TRBD2 (6 bases). V shed 5 bases and J shed 6 bases, with 19 bases lying between them. CDR3 length: 16 residues. CDR1 and CDR2 (germline): SEHNR, FQNEAQ (reference sequence). CDR3 in amino acids: CASSHPWGVNPGELFF. Here the CDR3 DNA reads TGTGCCAGCAGCCACCCGTGGGGGGTCAATCCCGGGGAGCTGTTTTTT.